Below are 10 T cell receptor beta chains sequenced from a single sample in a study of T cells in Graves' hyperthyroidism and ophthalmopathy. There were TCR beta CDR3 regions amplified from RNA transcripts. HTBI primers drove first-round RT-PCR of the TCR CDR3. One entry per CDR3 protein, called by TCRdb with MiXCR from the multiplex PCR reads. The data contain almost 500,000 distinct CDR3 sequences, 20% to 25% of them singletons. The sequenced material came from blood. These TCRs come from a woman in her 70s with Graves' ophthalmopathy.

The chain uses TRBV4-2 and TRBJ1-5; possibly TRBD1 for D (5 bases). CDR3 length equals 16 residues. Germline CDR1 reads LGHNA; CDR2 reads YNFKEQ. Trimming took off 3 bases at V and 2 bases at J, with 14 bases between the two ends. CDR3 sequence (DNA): TGTGCCAGCAGCCAGGACCAGGGAGTTGGCAATCAGCCCCAGCATTTT. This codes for CASSQDQGVGNQPQHF.

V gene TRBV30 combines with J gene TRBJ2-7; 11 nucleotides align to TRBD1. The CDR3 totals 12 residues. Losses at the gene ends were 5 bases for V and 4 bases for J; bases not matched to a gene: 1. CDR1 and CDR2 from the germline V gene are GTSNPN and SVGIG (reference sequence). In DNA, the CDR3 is TGTGCCTGGGGGACAGGGGGTTACGAGCAGTACTTC. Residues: CAWGTGGYEQYF.

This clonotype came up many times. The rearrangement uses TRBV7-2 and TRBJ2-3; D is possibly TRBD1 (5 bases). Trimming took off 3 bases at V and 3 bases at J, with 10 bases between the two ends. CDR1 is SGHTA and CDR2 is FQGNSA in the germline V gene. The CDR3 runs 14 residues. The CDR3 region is CASSFRRTTDTQYF. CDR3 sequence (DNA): TGTGCCAGCAGCTTCCGTCGGACAACAGATACGCAGTATTTT.

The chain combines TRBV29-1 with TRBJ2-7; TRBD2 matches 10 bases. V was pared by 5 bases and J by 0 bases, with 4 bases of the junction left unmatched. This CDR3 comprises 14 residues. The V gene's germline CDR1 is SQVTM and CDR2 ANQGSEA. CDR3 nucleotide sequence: TGCAGCGTTCGGACTAGCGGTCGCTCCTACGAGCAGTACTTC. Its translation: CSVRTSGRSYEQYF.

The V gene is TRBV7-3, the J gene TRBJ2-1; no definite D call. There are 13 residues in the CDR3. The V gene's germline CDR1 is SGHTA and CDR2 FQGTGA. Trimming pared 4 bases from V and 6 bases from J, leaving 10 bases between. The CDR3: CASSSSQVNEQFF. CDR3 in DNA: TGTGCCAGCAGCTCATCCCAGGTCAATGAGCAGTTCTTC. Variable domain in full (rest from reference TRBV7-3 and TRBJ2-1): GAGVSQTPSNKVTEKGKYVELRCDPISGHTALYWYRQSLGQGPEFLIYFQGTGAADDSGLPNDRFFAVRPEGSVSTLKIQRTERGDSAVYLCASSSSQVNEQFFGPGTRLTVL.

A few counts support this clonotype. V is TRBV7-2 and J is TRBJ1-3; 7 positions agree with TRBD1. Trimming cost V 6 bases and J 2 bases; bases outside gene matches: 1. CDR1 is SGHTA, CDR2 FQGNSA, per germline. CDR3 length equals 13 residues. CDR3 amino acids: CASRGQPGNTIYF. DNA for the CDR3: TGTGCCAGCAGGGGACAGCCTGGAAACACCATATATTTT.

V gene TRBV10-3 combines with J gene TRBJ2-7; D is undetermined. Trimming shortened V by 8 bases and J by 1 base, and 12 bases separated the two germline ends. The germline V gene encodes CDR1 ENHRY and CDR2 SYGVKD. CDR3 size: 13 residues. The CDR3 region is CAISLVGSYEQYF. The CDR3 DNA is TGTGCCATCTCCTTAGTCGGATCCTACGAGCAGTACTTC.

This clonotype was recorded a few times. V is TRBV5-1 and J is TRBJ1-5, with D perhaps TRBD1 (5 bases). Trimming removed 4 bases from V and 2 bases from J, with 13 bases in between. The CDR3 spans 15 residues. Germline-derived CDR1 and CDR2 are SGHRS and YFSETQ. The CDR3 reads CASSLTVGGNQPQHF. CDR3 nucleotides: TGCGCCAGCAGCCTGACGGTGGGGGGCAATCAGCCCCAGCATTTT.

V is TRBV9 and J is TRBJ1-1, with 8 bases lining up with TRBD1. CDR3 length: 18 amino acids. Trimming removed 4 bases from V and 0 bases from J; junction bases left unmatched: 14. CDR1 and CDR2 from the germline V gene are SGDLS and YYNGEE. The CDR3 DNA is TGTGCCAGCAGCCCACACCCAGGGGGCCAGACCATGAACACTGAAGCTTTCTTT. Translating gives CASSPHPGGQTMNTEAFF.

The CDR3 DNA sequence: TGTGCCAGTAGGGGAGGGACTTTACAAGAGACCCAGTACTTC. Its protein is CASRGGTLQETQYF. The rearrangement joins TRBV19 to TRBJ2-5; TRBD2 matches at 7 bases. Trimming removed 6 bases from V and 2 bases from J; junction bases left unmatched: 6. The CDR3 length is 14 residues. From germline, CDR1 is LNHDA and CDR2 SQIVND (reference sequence). Variable domain in full (rest from reference TRBV19 and TRBJ2-5): DGGITQSPKYLFRKEGQNVTLSCEQNLNHDAMYWYRQDPGQGLRLIYYSQIVNDFQKGDIAEGYSVSREKKESFPLTVTSAQKNPTAFYLCASRGGTLQETQYFGPGTRLLVL.